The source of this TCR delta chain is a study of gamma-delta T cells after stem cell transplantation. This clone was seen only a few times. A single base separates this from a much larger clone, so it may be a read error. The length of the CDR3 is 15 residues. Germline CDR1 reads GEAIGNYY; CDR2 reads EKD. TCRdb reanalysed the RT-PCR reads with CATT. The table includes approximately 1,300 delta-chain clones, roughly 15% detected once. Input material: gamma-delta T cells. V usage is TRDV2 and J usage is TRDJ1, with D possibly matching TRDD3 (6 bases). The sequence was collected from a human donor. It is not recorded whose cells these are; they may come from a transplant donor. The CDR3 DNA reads TGTGCCTGTGACACCGTTGGGGGTTACACCGATAACCTCATCTTT. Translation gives CACDTVGGYTDNLIF.